The 15 T cell receptor beta chains listed next were all sequenced from one sample in a study of blood T cell repertoires in COVID-19. Sequencing used immunoSEQ multiplex PCR; TCRdb keeps in-frame clones, though not all of them. Seen here are over 250,000 clones, approximately 85% observed once, and the top ten hold 1%. Sequencing was performed on PBMCs or T cells enriched from blood (not recorded which). These receptors came from a woman in her twenties or thirties who had recovered from COVID-19.

The V gene is TRBV7-8, the J gene TRBJ1-1; D might be TRBD1 (5 bases). Germline V CDR1 and CDR2: SGHVS, FQNEAQ. CDR3 length: 15 residues. V lost 5 bases to trimming and J lost 2 bases, with 15 bases between them. The CDR3 sequence: CASSPAMGLNTEAFF. In nucleotides, the CDR3 is TGTGCCAGCAGCCCCGCGATGGGGCTCAACACTGAAGCTTTCTTT.

The count of this clone is one. The chain has TRBV5-1 and TRBJ1-1; weak D call: TRBD1 (6 bases). V gave up 1 base and J gave up 5 bases, with 12 bases separating them. Germline V gene lookup returns CDR1 SGHRS and CDR2 YFSETQ. This CDR3 contains 14 residues. DNA for the CDR3: TGCGCCAGCAGCTTGTTGTTAACAGGGACTGAAGCTTTCTTT. It translates to CASSLLLTGTEAFF.

DNA for the CDR3: TGTGCCAGCAGCTTGGGACAGGCTTACACTGAAGCTTTCTTT. Its translation is CASSLGQAYTEAFF. This rearrangement joins TRBV5-5 to TRBJ1-1; D might be TRBD1 (6 bases). The CDR3 has 14 amino acids. Looked up from germline, CDR1 is SGHKS and CDR2 is YYEKEE (reference sequence). Trimming pared 0 bases from V and 3 bases from J, leaving 9 bases between.

The chain is built from TRBV5-1 and TRBJ2-7, with 7 positions matching TRBD1. V dropped 4 bases and J dropped 1; count of bases not matched to a gene: 5. The CDR3 spans 14 residues. Germline loops: CDR1 SGHRS, CDR2 YFSETQ. CDR3 protein: CASSPQTGSYEQYF. CDR3 in DNA: TGCGCCAGCAGCCCACAGACAGGGTCCTACGAGCAGTACTTC. Full variable domain (remainder filled in from reference TRBV5-1 and TRBJ2-7): KAGVTQTPRYLIKTRGQQVTLSCSPISGHRSVSWYQQTPGQGLQFLFEYFSETQRNKGNFPGRFSGRQFSNSRSEMNVSTLELGDSALYLCASSPQTGSYEQYFGPGTRLTVT.

V gene TRBV6-5 combines with J gene TRBJ1-1; perhaps TRBD1 as D (6 bases). Trimming pared 6 bases from V and 6 bases from J, leaving 14 bases between. Germline CDR1 reads MNHEY; CDR2 reads SVGAGI. There are 13 residues in the CDR3. The CDR3 bases are TGTGCCAGCAGCCAGGGGAGAATGTCTGAAGCTTTCTTT. Amino acids: CASSQGRMSEAFF.

V is TRBV19 and J is TRBJ1-2; D is ambiguous. V lost 6 bases, J lost 1 base, and 12 bases lay in between. From germline, CDR1 is LNHDA and CDR2 SQIVND (reference sequence). The CDR3 is 14 amino acids. CDR3 loop: CASRGHVLNYGYTF. The CDR3 bases are TGTGCCAGTAGGGGCCACGTTCTTAACTATGGCTACACCTTC. The complete variable domain, with remaining parts taken from reference TRBV19 and TRBJ1-2, reads DGGITQSPKYLFRKEGQNVTLSCEQNLNHDAMYWYRQDPGQGLRLIYYSQIVNDFQKGDIAEGYSVSREKKESFPLTVTSAQKNPTAFYLCASRGHVLNYGYTFGSGTRLTVV.

The chain combines TRBV7-2 with TRBJ1-2; D gene ambiguous. The germline gives CDR1 SGHTA, CDR2 FQGNSA. The V and J ends lost 5 bases and 8 bases respectively, with 12 bases between them. The CDR3 loop spans 12 amino acids. CDR3 protein: CASSTLLGGYTF. The CDR3 DNA reads as TGTGCCAGCAGCACCCTTCTGGGCGGCTACACCTTC.

The chain carries TRBV30 and TRBJ1-1, with 9 bases fitting TRBD1. After removal of 0 bases from V and 11 bases from J, the junction contained 13 bases not matched to a gene. The CDR3 extends over 15 amino acids. The germline gives CDR1 GTSNPN, CDR2 SVGIG (reference sequence). Here the CDR3 DNA reads TGTGCCTGGAGTGTTCTCGGACAGGGGATCCTCGATGCTTTCTTT. Its protein is CAWSVLGQGILDAFF.

The chain combines TRBV5-1 with TRBJ2-2; maybe TRBD1 (6 bases). Germline V gene sequence: CDR1 SGHRS, CDR2 YFSETQ. This CDR3 comprises 16 residues. V was clipped by 3 bases and J by 0 bases, with 12 bases between them. This chain's CDR3 is CASSWDTFANTGELFF. In DNA, the CDR3 is TGCGCCAGCAGCTGGGACACGTTCGCGAACACCGGGGAGCTGTTTTTT.

The chain carries TRBV7-6 and TRBJ1-3; TRBD1 might be the D (6 bases). The CDR3 has 16 amino acids. Trimming shortened V by 1 base and J by 2 bases, and 12 bases separated the two germline ends. The germline CDR1 and CDR2 sequences are SGHVS and FNYEAQ. The CDR3: CASSLERQETGNTIYF. CDR3 coding DNA: TGTGCCAGCAGCTTAGAAAGACAGGAGACTGGAAACACCATATATTTT.

The chain carries TRBV9 and TRBJ2-7, with 8 nucleotides matching TRBD1. There are 12 residues in the CDR3. V shed 4 bases, J shed 11 bases, and the junction held 8 bases outside the gene matches. From germline, CDR1 is SGDLS and CDR2 YYNGEE. CDR3 protein: CASSTQGAKKYF. The CDR3 DNA follows: TGTGCCAGCAGCACGCAGGGGGCGAAGAAGTACTTC.

The chain carries TRBV19 and TRBJ1-2; 8 bases match TRBD1. Germline lookup yields CDR1 LNHDA and CDR2 SQIVND (reference sequence). The junction had 8 bases not matched to a gene; V was cut back by 6 bases and J by 5 bases. The CDR3 contains 14 residues. CDR3 residues: CASSQTGDGYGYTF. The CDR3, as DNA: TGTGCCAGTAGCCAGACAGGGGACGGGTATGGCTACACCTTC.

The chain combines TRBV4-1 with TRBJ2-3; a weak D match, TRBD2 (5 bases). Trimming removed 1 base from V and 5 bases from J, with 19 bases in between. CDR3 length equals 17 residues. Per the germline V gene, CDR1 is MGHRA and CDR2 is YSYEKL. Written as DNA, the CDR3 is TGCGCCAGCAGCCAAGTCGCGAGGGCTGCGGGCGGAGATACGCAGTATTTT. Translating gives CASSQVARAAGGDTQYF.

This chain uses TRBV15 with TRBJ2-2; 13 bases line up with TRBD2. From germline, CDR1 is LNHNV and CDR2 YYDKDF (reference sequence). CDR3 length: 15 amino acids. V dropped 8 bases and J dropped 7; count of bases not matched to a gene: 7. Here the CDR3 reads CATQTGLAGIGELFF. CDR3 DNA: TGTGCCACCCAGACGGGACTAGCGGGAATCGGGGAGCTGTTTTTT.

Here the CDR3 DNA reads TGTGCCAGCAGTAACAGAGAGGGCTATGAAGCTTTCTTT. Protein: CASSNREGYEAFF. This rearrangement joins TRBV27 to TRBJ1-1, with D unresolved. In germline, CDR1 is MNHEY, CDR2 SMNVEV (reference sequence). The V gene lost 5 bases and the J gene lost 7 bases, with 14 bases spanning the gap. The CDR3 loop spans 13 amino acids.